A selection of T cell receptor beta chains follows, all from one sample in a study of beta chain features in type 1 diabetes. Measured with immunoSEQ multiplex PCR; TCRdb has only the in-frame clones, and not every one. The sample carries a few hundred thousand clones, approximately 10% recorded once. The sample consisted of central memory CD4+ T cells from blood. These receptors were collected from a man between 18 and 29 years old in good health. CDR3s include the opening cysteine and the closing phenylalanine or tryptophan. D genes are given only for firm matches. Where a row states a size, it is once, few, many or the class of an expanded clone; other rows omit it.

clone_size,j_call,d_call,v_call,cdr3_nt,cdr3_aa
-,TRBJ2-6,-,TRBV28,TGTGCCAGCAGTTTACTTGCTTCCGCCTATCCTGGGGCCAACGTCCTGACTTTC,CASSLLASAYPGANVLTF
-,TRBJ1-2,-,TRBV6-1,TGTGCCAGCAGTGTCCTCTATGGCTACACCTTC,CASSVLYGYTF
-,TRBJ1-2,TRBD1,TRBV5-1,TGCGCCAGCAGGCTCGGCCAGGGGGATAACTATGGCTACACCTTC,CASRLGQGDNYGYTF
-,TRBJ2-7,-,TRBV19,TGTGCCAGTAGTATCAGGGGCCCCTCCTACGAGCAGTACTTC,CASSIRGPSYEQYF
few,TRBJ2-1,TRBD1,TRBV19,TGTGCCAGTAGTCCAGGACAGGGTGGGTCCTACAATGAGCAGTTCTTC,CASSPGQGGSYNEQFF
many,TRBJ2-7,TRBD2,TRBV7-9,TGTGCCAGCAGTAAAGCGGGAGAGTACGAGCAGTACTTC,CASSKAGEYEQYF
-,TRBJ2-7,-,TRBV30,TGTGCCTGGAATCCCGGACTCCCAAACACCTACGAGCAGTACTTC,CAWNPGLPNTYEQYF
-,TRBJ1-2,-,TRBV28,TGTGCCAGCAGTTTAGTTGGCCAGTCTGGCTACACCTTC,CASSLVGQSGYTF
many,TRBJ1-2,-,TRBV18,TGTGCCAGCTCACAGCCGGGACTGGTTTATGGCTACACCTTC,CASSQPGLVYGYTF
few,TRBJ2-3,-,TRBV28,TGTGCCAGCAGTTTAAGCGGCTTGCAGGGAGATACGCAGTATTTT,CASSLSGLQGDTQYF
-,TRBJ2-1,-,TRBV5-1,TGCGCCAGCAGCCAAATGTCGACCAAGTCCCGTGAGCAGTTCTTC,CASSQMSTKSREQFF
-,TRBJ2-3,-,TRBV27,TGTGCCAGCAGTTTATTTCCTAGCGACACAGATACGCAGTATTTT,CASSLFPSDTDTQYF
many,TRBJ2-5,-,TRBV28,TGTGCCAGCACATCCTGGGCGGCAAACCAAGAGACCCAGTACTTC,CASTSWAANQETQYF
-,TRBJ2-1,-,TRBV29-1,TGCAGCGTTGGGGGAGGCGGGACCGGAACCTACAATGAGCAGTTCTTC,CSVGGGGTGTYNEQFF
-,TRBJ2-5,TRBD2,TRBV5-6,TGTGCCAGCAGCTTACCGGGACTAGACATCGAGACCCAGTACTTC,CASSLPGLDIETQYF
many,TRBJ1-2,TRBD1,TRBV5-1,TGCGCCAGCAGCGAGACAGGGGGAGGCGGCTACACCTTC,CASSETGGGGYTF
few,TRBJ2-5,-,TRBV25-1,TGTGCCAGCAGTGAGGAACATCTTCAAGAGACCCAGTACTTC,CASSEEHLQETQYF
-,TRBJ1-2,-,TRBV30,TGTGCCCGCCGACCGACAGACGGATTCGGCTACACCTTC,CARRPTDGFGYTF
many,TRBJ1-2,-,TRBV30,TGTGCCACCCTCTCGGGACGGGTCTATGGCTACACCTTC,CATLSGRVYGYTF
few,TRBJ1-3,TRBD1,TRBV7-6,TGTGCCAGCAGCCTGGACAGGGGAACTGGAAACACCATATATTTT,CASSLDRGTGNTIYF
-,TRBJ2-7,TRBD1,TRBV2,TGTGCCAGCAGTAGACAGGGCCCAACCTACGAGCAGTACTTC,CASSRQGPTYEQYF
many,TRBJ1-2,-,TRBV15,TGTGCCACCAGTGGGGGACAACGAAACTATGGCTACACCTTC,CATSGGQRNYGYTF
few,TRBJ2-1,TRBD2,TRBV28,TGTGCCAGCAGTCCGGGGACTAGTCCCGTCATTGAGCAGTTCTTC,CASSPGTSPVIEQFF
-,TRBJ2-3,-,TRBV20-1,TGCAGTGCCAAGCTAGCGGATACGCAGTATTTT,CSAKLADTQYF
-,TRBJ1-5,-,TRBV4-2,TGTGCCAGCAGCCAAGATTTGCAGGGTCTTCAGCCCCAGCATTTT,CASSQDLQGLQPQHF
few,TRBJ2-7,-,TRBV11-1,TGTGCCAGCAGCTTAGGTCCGACTTACGAGCAGTACTTC,CASSLGPTYEQYF
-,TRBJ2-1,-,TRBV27,TGTGCCAGCAGCCGGGAGCAGAGCTCCTACAATGAGCAGTTCTTC,CASSREQSSYNEQFF
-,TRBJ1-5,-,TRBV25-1,TGTGCCAGCACACCACAGAGGCATAATCAGCCCCAGCATTTT,CASTPQRHNQPQHF
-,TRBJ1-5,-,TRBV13,TGTGCCAGCAGCTTAAGTGGACGGGCCTTCAATCAGCCCCAGCATTTT,CASSLSGRAFNQPQHF
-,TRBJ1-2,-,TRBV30,TGTGCCTGGAGTGTAGGGCAACTCTACACCTTC,CAWSVGQLYTF
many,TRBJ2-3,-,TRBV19,TGTGCCAGTCAACAGCCGAAGGGGACCACAGATACGCAGTATTTT,CASQQPKGTTDTQYF
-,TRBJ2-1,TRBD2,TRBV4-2,TGTGCCAGCAGCCTCCACCCCGGCGGGAGTTCCTACAATGAGCAGTTCTTC,CASSLHPGGSSYNEQFF
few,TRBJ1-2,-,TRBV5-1,TGCGCCAGCAGCCCCTATACTAGGGCCAATGGCTACACCTTC,CASSPYTRANGYTF
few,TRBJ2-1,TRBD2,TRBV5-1,TGCGCCAGCAGCTTGGGCCTGTATCGAGCGGGAAACAATGAGCAGTTCTTC,CASSLGLYRAGNNEQFF
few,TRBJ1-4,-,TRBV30,TGTGCCTGGAGTGTCTCTGGCAGGGAAAAACTGTTTTTT,CAWSVSGREKLFF
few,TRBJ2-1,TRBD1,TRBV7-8,TGTGCCAGCAGCCTCCGGGGACAGCGCAATGAGCAGTTCTTC,CASSLRGQRNEQFF
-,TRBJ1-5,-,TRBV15,TGTGCCACCAGCAGACGCGGGGGCGGGAATCAGCCCCAGCATTTT,CATSRRGGGNQPQHF
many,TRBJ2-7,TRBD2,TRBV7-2,TGTGCCAGCAGCTTAGCTAGCGGGAGTTTCTACGAGCAGTACTTC,CASSLASGSFYEQYF
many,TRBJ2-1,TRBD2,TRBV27,TGTGCCAGCAGTCCACGGGGGACTAGCGGGCTAGCCTACAATGAGCAGTTCTTC,CASSPRGTSGLAYNEQFF
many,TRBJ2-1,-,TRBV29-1,TGCAGCGTTGGACAGGACAATTACAATGAGCAGTTCTTC,CSVGQDNYNEQFF
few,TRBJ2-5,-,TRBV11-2,TGTGCCAGCAGCTTAGCTGGAGTTGCGACAGGCCAAGAGACCCAGTACTTC,CASSLAGVATGQETQYF
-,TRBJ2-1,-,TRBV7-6,TGTGCCAGCACCCGAGGGGCCGGCCGGGACAATGAGCAGTTCTTC,CASTRGAGRDNEQFF
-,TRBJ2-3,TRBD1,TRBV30,TGTGCCTGGAGTACGGGGACAGGGGAAACAGATACGCAGTATTTT,CAWSTGTGETDTQYF
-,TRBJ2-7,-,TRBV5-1,TGCGCCAGCAGCCTCCTGGGGGGATTCTCCTACGAGCAGTACTTC,CASSLLGGFSYEQYF
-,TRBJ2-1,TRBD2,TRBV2,TGTGCCAGCAGTGCAGGCGGGAGAGTCTACAATGAGCAGTTCTTC,CASSAGGRVYNEQFF
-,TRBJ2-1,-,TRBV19,TGTGCCAGTAGCCCATCCCGGGATGAGCAGTTCTTC,CASSPSRDEQFF
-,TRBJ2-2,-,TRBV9,TGTGCCAGCAGCGTAGACACGGAACCCGGGGAGCTGTTTTTT,CASSVDTEPGELFF
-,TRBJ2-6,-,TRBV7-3,TGTGCCAGCAGCTTTAGGAGATCTGGGGCCAACGTCCTGACTTTC,CASSFRRSGANVLTF
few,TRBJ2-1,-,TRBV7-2,TGTGCCAGCAGCGAGGGGCCCGGAGGCGATGAGCAGTTCTTC,CASSEGPGGDEQFF
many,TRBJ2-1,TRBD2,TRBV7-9,TGTGCCAGCAGCTTGTCCCTAGCGGGTTCCTACAATGAGCAGTTCTTC,CASSLSLAGSYNEQFF
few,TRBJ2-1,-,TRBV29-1,TGCAGCGCCCAGGCGTCGACCTACAATGAGCAGTTCTTC,CSAQASTYNEQFF
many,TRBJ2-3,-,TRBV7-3,TGTGCCAGCAGCTTAGGGTCGAGCACAGATACGCAGTATTTT,CASSLGSSTDTQYF
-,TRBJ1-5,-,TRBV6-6,TGTGCCAGCAGTTACTCGAGGGGTCAGCCCCAGCATTTT,CASSYSRGQPQHF
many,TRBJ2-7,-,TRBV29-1,TGCAGCGGAGGCCGGGGCTACGAGCAGTACTTC,CSGGRGYEQYF